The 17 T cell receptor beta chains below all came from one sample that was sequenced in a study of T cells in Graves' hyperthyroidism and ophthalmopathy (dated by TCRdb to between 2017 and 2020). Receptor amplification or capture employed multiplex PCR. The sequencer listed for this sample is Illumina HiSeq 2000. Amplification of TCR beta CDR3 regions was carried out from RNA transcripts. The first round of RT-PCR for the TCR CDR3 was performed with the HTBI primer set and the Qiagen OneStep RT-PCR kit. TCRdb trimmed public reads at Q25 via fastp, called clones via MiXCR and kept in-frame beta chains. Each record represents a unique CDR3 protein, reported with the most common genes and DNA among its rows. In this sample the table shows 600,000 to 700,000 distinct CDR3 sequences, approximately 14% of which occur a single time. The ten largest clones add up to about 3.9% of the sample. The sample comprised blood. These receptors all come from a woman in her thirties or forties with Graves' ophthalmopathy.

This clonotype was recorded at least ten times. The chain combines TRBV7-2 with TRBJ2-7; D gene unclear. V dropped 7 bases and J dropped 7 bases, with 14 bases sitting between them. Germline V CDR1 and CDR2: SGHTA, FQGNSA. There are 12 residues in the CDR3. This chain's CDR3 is CASTPFLGEQYF. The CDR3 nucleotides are TGTGCCAGCACCCCTTTTTTGGGAGAGCAGTACTTC.

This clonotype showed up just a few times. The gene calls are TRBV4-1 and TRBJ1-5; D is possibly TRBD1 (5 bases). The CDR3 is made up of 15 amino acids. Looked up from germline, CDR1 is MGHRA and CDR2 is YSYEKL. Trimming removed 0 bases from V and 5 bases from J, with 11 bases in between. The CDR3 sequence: CASSQDSDNYQPQHF. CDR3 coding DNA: TGCGCCAGCAGCCAAGACTCGGACAACTATCAGCCCCAGCATTTT.

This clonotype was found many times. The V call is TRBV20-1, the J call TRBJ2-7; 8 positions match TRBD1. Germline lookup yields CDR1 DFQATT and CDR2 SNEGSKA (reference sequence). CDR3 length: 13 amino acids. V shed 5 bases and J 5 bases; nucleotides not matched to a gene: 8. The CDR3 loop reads CSARWTGNHEQYF. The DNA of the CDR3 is TGCAGTGCTCGGTGGACAGGGAACCACGAGCAGTACTTC.

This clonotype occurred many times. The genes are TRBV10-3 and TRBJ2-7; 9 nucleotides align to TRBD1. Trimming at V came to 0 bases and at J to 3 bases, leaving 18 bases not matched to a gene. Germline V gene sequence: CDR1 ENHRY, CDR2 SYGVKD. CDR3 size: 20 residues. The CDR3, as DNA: TGTGCCATCAGTGAGTCGTTTTACGGGACAGGGAAGGTTCGGAGCTACGAGCAGTACTTC. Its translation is CAISESFYGTGKVRSYEQYF.

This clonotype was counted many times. The chain's CDR3 is CASSKTTKETQYF. Here the CDR3 DNA reads TGTGCCAGCTCTAAAACGACCAAAGAGACCCAGTACTTC. The V gene is TRBV11-3, the J gene TRBJ2-5, with unresolved D. Per the germline V gene, CDR1 is SGHNT and CDR2 is YENEEA. Trimming removed 8 bases at V and 3 bases at J, with 13 bases between. This CDR3 has 13 residues.

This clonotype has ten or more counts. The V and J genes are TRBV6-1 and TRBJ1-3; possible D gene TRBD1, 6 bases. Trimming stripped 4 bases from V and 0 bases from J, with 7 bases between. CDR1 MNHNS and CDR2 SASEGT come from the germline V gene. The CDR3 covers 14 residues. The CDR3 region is CASSGTASGNTIYF. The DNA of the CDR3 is TGTGCCAGCAGTGGGACAGCCTCTGGAAACACCATATATTTT.

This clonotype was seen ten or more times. The CDR3 sequence is CASSEQHYEQYF. In DNA form, the CDR3 reads TGTGCCAGCAGTGAGCAGCACTACGAGCAGTACTTC. The chain carries TRBV2 and TRBJ2-7; D call uncertain. This CDR3 spans 12 amino acids. Deletions cut 3 bases from V and 3 bases from J, with 6 bases between. Per the germline V gene, CDR1 is SNHLY and CDR2 is FYNNEI.

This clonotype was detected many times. The CDR3 spells CASSTDRESVQYF. As DNA, the CDR3 is TGTGCCAGCAGCACAGACAGGGAATCTGTTCAGTACTTC. V usage is TRBV9 and J usage is TRBJ2-7; 7 bases fit TRBD1. The CDR3 loop spans 13 amino acids. Looked up from germline, CDR1 is SGDLS and CDR2 is YYNGEE. The trim removed 4 bases at V and 10 bases at J, leaving 11 bases unmatched.

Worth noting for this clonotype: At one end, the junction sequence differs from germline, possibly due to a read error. The CDR3 bases are TGTGCCACCAGTGGGATAGGTACGCAGTATTTT. Translating it yields CATSGIGTQYF. The gene calls are TRBV27 and TRBJ2-3; D is unresolved. The CDR3 contains 11 residues. CDR1 is MNHEY and CDR2 is SMNVEV in the germline V gene (reference sequence).

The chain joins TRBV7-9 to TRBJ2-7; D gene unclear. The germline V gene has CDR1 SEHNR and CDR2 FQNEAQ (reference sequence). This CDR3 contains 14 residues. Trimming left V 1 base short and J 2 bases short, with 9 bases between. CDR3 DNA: TGTGCCAGCAGCTTAGTTAGCCAAACCTACGAGCAGTACTTC. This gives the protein CASSLVSQTYEQYF.

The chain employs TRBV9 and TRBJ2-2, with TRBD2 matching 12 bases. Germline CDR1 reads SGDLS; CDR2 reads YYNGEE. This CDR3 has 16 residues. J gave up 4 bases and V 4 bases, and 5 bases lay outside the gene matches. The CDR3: CASSSRLAGATGELFF. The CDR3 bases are TGTGCCAGCAGCTCACGACTAGCGGGAGCCACCGGGGAGCTGTTTTTT.

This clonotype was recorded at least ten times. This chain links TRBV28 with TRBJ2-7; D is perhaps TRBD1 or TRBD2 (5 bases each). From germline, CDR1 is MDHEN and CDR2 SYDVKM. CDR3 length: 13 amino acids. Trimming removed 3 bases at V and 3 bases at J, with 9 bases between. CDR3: CASSFGGNYEQYF. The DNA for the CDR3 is TGTGCCAGCAGTTTTGGGGGAAACTACGAGCAGTACTTC.

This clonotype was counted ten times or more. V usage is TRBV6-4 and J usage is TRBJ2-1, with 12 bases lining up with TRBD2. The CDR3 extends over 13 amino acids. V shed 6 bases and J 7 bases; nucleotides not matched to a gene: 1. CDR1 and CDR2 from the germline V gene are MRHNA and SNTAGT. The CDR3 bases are TGTGCCAGCAGCCTAGCGGGAGGGAATGAGCAGTTCTTC. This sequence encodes CASSLAGGNEQFF.

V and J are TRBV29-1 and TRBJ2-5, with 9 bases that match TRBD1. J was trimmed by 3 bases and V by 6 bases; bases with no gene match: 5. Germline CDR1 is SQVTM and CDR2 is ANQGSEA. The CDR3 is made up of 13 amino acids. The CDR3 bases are TGCAGCGTATCGACAGGGGGAGAAGAGACCCAGTACTTC. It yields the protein CSVSTGGEETQYF.

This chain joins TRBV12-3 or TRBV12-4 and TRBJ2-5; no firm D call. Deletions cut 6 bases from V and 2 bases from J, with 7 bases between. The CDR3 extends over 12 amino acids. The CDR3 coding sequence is TGTGCCAGCAGGGTGTCTCAAGAGACCCAGTACTTC. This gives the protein CASRVSQETQYF.

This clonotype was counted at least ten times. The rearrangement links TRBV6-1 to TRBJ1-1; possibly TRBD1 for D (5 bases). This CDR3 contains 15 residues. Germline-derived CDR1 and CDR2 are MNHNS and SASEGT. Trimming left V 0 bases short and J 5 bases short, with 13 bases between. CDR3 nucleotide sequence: TGTGCCAGCAGTGAAGCCGCAGGGCCGGGGACTGAAGCTTTCTTT. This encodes CASSEAAGPGTEAFF.

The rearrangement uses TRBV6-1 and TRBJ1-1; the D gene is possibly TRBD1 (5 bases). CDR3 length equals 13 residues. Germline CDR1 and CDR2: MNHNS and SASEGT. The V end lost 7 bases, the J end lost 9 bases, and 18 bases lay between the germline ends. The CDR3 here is CASTAGRGLQAFF. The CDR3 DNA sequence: TGTGCCAGCACCGCGGGAAGGGGCCTCCAAGCTTTCTTT.